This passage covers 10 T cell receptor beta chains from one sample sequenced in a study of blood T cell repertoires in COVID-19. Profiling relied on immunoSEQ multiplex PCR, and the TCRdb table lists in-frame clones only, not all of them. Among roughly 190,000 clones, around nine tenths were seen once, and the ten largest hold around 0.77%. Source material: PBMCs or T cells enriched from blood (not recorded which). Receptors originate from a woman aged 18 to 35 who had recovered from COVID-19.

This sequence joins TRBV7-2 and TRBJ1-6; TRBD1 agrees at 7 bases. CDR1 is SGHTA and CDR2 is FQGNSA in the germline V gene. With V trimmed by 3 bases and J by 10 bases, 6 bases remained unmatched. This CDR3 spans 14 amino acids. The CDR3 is CASSFSGGESPLHF. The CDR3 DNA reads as TGTGCCAGCAGCTTTTCAGGGGGTGAGTCACCCCTCCACTTT.

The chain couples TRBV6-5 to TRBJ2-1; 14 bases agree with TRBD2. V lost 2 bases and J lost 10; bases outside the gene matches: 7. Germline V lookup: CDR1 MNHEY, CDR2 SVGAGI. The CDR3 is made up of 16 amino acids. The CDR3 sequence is CASSYPGTSGSMEQFF. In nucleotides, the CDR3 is TGTGCCAGCAGTTACCCAGGGACTAGCGGGAGTATGGAGCAGTTCTTC.

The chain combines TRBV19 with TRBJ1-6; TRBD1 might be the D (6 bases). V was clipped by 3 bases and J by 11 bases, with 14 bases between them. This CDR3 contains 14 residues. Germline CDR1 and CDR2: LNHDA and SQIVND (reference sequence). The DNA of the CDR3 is TGTGCCAGTAGTATGAGGGACAAGTATACACCCCTCCACTTT. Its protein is CASSMRDKYTPLHF.

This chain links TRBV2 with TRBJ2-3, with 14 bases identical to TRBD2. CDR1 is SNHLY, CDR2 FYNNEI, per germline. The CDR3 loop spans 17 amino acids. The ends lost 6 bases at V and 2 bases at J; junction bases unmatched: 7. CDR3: CASRRLAGGSTTDTQYF. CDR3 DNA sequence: TGTGCCAGCAGGAGACTAGCGGGAGGGTCCACCACAGATACGCAGTATTTT.

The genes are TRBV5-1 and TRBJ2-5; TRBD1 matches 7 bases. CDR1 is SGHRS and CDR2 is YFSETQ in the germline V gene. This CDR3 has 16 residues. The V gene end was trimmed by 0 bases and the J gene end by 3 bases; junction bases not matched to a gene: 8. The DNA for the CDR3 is TGCGCCAGCAGCTTGGGCCTCGGGACAGAAAAAGAGACCCAGTACTTC. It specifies CASSLGLGTEKETQYF.

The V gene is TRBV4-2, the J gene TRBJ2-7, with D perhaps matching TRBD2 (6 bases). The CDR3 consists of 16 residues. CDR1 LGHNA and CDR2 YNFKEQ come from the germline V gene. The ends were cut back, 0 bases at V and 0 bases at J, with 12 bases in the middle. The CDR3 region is CASSQDEGLDSYEQYF. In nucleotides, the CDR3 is TGTGCCAGCAGCCAAGATGAGGGACTTGACTCCTACGAGCAGTACTTC.

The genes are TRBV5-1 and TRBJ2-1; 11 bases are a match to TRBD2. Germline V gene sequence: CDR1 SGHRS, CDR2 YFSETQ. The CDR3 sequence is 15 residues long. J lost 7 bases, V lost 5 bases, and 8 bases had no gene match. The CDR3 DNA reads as TGCGCCAGCAGGGTAACTAGCGGGAGATGGAATGAGCAGTTCTTC. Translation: CASRVTSGRWNEQFF.

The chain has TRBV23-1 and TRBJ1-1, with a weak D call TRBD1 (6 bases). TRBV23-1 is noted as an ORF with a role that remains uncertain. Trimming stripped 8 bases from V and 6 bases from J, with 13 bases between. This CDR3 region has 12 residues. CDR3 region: CASSWTVSEAFF. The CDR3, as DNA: TGCGCCAGCTCCTGGACAGTATCTGAAGCTTTCTTT.

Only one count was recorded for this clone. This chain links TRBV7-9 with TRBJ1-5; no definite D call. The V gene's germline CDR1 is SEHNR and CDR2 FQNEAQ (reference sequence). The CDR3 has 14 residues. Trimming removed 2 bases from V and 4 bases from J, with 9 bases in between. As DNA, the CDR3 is TGTGCCAGCAGCTTATATATTCCGAATCAGCCCCAGCATTTT. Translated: CASSLYIPNQPQHF.

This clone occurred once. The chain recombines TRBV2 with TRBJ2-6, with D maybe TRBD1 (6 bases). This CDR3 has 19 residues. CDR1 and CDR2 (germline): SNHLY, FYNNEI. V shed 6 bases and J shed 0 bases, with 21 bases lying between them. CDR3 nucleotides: TGTGCCAGCAGCCAGCTGTCAGGGGCCGAAGACTCTGGGGCCAACGTCCTGACTTTC. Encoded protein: CASSQLSGAEDSGANVLTF.